This TCR beta chain was captured in a study of cytomegalovirus exposure and HLA in healthy donors. The study's findings and limits: Later, an analysis showed that TCR beta chains associated with HLA were more clonally expanded than others that were equally common. A cluster of highly shared sequence variants was likely a sequencing artifact.

With regard to this clone: No antigen is known for it.

Germline V lookup: CDR1 SGHRS, CDR2 YFSETQ. V gave up 1 base and J gave up 6 bases; unmatched junction bases: 13. CDR3 size: 18 residues. The PCR had 60 Vbeta and 13 Jbeta primers. Sequenced by immunoSEQ multiplex PCR; TCRdb stores in-frame clones only, minus some. The data contain about 130,000 clones, 10% to 13% of them singletons. The rearrangement uses TRBV5-1 and TRBJ2-7, with 13 bases fitting TRBD2. This clonotype was sampled from a woman aged 18-29 years in good health and CMV-seropositive. The sample comprised PBMCs. In nucleotides, the CDR3 is TGCGCCAGCAGCTTGAGACAAGGGTTGGGACTAGCGGGATCCGAGCAGTACTTC. Translated, it gives CASSLRQGLGLAGSEQYF.